Listed here are 19 T cell receptor beta chains from one sample, sequenced in a study of PD-L1 blockade in urothelial cancer. The time point was: pretreatment peripheral blood. Method: immunoSEQ multiplex PCR; TCRdb's copy keeps in-frame clones and lacks some. The table records tens of thousands of clones, around 86% of them present only once. The specimen was PBMCs, collected around atezolizumab (anti-PD-L1) treatment. These receptors originate from a man aged 60 to 75 with urothelial cancer.

CDR3: CASSLTGQGVYGYTF. The DNA of the CDR3 is TGTGCCAGCAGCTTGACGGGACAGGGTGTCTATGGCTACACCTTC. This rearrangement joins TRBV5-6 to TRBJ1-2; 9 bases are shared with TRBD1. Looked up from germline, CDR1 is SGHDT and CDR2 is YYEEEE. This CDR3 is built from 15 residues. The V gene end was trimmed by 1 base and the J gene end by 4 bases; junction bases not matched to a gene: 5. Combining the CDR3 with reference TRBV5-6 and TRBJ1-2 gives the whole variable domain DAGVTQSPTHLIKTRGQQVTLRCSPKSGHDTVSWYQQALGQGPQFIFQYYEEEERQRGNFPDRFSGHQFPNYSSELNVNALLLGDSALYLCASSLTGQGVYGYTFGSGTRLTVV.

The V gene is TRBV7-9, the J gene TRBJ2-1; TRBD2 matches at 13 bases. The CDR3 sequence is 15 residues long. J was trimmed by 6 bases and V by 5 bases; bases with no gene match: 4. CDR1 SEHNR and CDR2 FQNEAQ come from the germline V gene (reference sequence). CDR3 residues: CASSRTSGGFNEQFF. Here the CDR3 DNA reads TGTGCCAGCAGCCGGACTAGCGGGGGATTCAATGAGCAGTTCTTC.

The CDR3 loop is CASSPGGQNSPLHF. DNA for the CDR3: TGTGCCAGCTCACCAGGGGGCCAGAATTCACCCCTCCACTTT. This sequence joins TRBV18 and TRBJ1-6; maybe TRBD1 (6 bases). V was trimmed by 2 bases and J by 7 bases, leaving 9 bases between them. The length of the CDR3 is 14 residues. Looked up from germline, CDR1 is KGHSH and CDR2 is LQKENI.

V usage is TRBV7-2 and J usage is TRBJ1-5, with D maybe TRBD1 (6 bases). Trimming left V 5 bases short and J 6 bases short, with 17 bases between. Germline V lookup: CDR1 SGHTA, CDR2 FQGNSA. This CDR3 is built from 15 residues. CDR3 coding DNA: TGTGCCAGCAGCGCCGACGGACCGACAGGTCAGCCCCAGCATTTT. Translation gives CASSADGPTGQPQHF. Looking up the rest from reference TRBV7-2 and TRBJ1-5 gives the full variable domain: GAGVSQSPSNKVTEKGKDVELRCDPISGHTALYWYRQSLGQGLEFLIYFQGNSAPDKSGLPSDRFSAERTGGSVSTLTIQRTQQEDSAVYLCASSADGPTGQPQHFGDGTRLSIL.

This clone came up a few times. V and J are TRBV30 and TRBJ2-3, with D perhaps matching TRBD2 (6 bases). The CDR3 loop spans 14 amino acids. The V end lost 7 bases, the J end lost 4 bases, and 18 bases lay between the germline ends. Germline CDR1 is GTSNPN and CDR2 is SVGIG (reference sequence). The CDR3 DNA reads TGTGCCTACACCCGGACGGAGGGTTCAGATACGCAGTATTTT. Amino acid sequence: CAYTRTEGSDTQYF.

This clone was recorded a few times. The chain employs TRBV27 and TRBJ2-4; 7 nucleotides match TRBD2. This CDR3 contains 13 residues. The V segment lost 4 bases and the J segment 15 bases; nucleotides outside the gene matches: 12. Germline V lookup: CDR1 MNHEY, CDR2 SMNVEV (reference sequence). The CDR3 DNA reads as TGTGCCAGCAGTTCGGCAGGGAGGGGTTTTCGGTACTTC. Its protein is CASSSAGRGFRYF.

J is TRBJ1-2 and V is TRBV27; a possible D gene is TRBD1 (5 bases). The CDR3 has 13 residues. Trimming left V 2 bases short and J 8 bases short, with 12 bases between. The germline CDR1 and CDR2 sequences are MNHEY and SMNVEV (reference sequence). The CDR3 DNA reads TGTGCCAGCAGTTTAGGAGGGGCGCGAGGCTACACCTTC. This gives the protein CASSLGGARGYTF.

This clone was observed once. The gene calls are TRBV5-1 and TRBJ2-7; the match to TRBD2 covers 13 bases. This CDR3 contains 16 residues. CDR1 SGHRS and CDR2 YFSETQ come from the germline V gene. The trim removed 4 bases at V and 6 bases at J, leaving 10 bases unmatched. CDR3 sequence: CASSLTSGGAGTEQYF. The DNA for the CDR3 is TGCGCCAGCAGCCTTACTAGCGGGGGGGCCGGAACCGAGCAGTACTTC.

V is TRBV5-4 and J is TRBJ1-5, with D perhaps matching TRBD1 (6 bases). Looked up from germline, CDR1 is SGHNT and CDR2 is YYREEE (reference sequence). V lost 4 bases to trimming and J lost 4 bases, with 18 bases between them. CDR3 length: 16 amino acids. The CDR3 nucleotides read TGTGCCAGCAGCGATTCGGACAGCAGAGGGAATCAGCCCCAGCATTTT. Its protein is CASSDSDSRGNQPQHF.

The chain employs TRBV7-2 and TRBJ2-1; 14 bases are a match to TRBD2. CDR3 size: 16 residues. Per germline, CDR1 SGHTA and CDR2 FQGNSA. V shed 4 bases, J shed 9 bases, and the junction held 8 bases outside the gene matches. DNA of the CDR3: TGTGCCAGCAGCTCGACTAGCGGGGGGGCTTGGGGTGAGCAGTTCTTC. Encoded protein: CASSSTSGGAWGEQFF.

This sequence joins TRBV6-5 and TRBJ1-2, with TRBD1 matching 7 bases. The CDR3 extends over 15 amino acids. V trimming: 6 bases; J trimming: 4 bases; junction bases outside the gene matches: 11. Germline V CDR1 and CDR2: MNHEY, SVGAGI. The DNA for the CDR3 is TGTGCCAGCAGGCGACAGGGTGCGTTAACCTATGGCTACACCTTC. Protein product: CASRRQGALTYGYTF.

CDR3 coding DNA: TGTGCCAGCAGCTTAGAAGGCGGTGGGACTGAAGCTTTCTTT. Protein: CASSLEGGGTEAFF. The rearrangement links TRBV7-9 to TRBJ1-1; no clear D gene. V was clipped by 1 base and J by 5 bases, with 11 bases between them. This CDR3 comprises 14 residues. Germline loops: CDR1 SEHNR, CDR2 FQNEAQ (reference sequence).

In this sample, this clone turned up a few times. This chain links TRBV4-2 with TRBJ1-1; unclear D gene. Germline V CDR1 and CDR2: LGHNA, YNFKEQ. V was cut by 0 bases and J by 8 bases, with 7 bases left in between. The CDR3 is made up of 12 amino acids. This CDR3 reads CASSQDRREAFF. In nucleotides, the CDR3 is TGTGCCAGCAGCCAAGACCGCAGGGAAGCTTTCTTT.

The V call is TRBV27, the J call TRBJ1-1; a possible D gene is TRBD1 (5 bases). Trimming cost V 2 bases and J 4 bases, with 11 bases left between them. This CDR3 region has 14 residues. Germline CDR1 is MNHEY and CDR2 is SMNVEV (reference sequence). The CDR3 is CASSLIRGGTEAFF. The CDR3 DNA is TGTGCCAGCAGTTTAATAAGGGGTGGCACTGAAGCTTTCTTT.

This clone was observed a few times. The chain recombines TRBV7-6 with TRBJ1-6; D is possibly TRBD1 (6 bases). V lost 1 base and J lost 8, with 9 bases in between. The CDR3 totals 14 residues. Germline V gene data show CDR1 as SGHVS and CDR2 as FNYEAQ. The CDR3 DNA reads as TGTGCCAGCAGCTTAGAACAGGGTTATTCACCCCTCCACTTT. Protein: CASSLEQGYSPLHF. The whole variable domain, remainder taken from reference TRBV7-6 and TRBJ1-6, is GAGVSQSPRYKVTKRGQDVALRCDPISGHVSLYWYRQALGQGPEFLTYFNYEAQQDKSGLPNDRFSAERPEGSISTLTIQRTEQRDSAMYRCASSLEQGYSPLHFGNGTRLTVT.

This rearrangement joins TRBV19 to TRBJ1-2; 9 bases fit TRBD1. Trimming removed 5 bases from V and 3 bases from J; junction bases left unmatched: 10. The CDR3 covers 16 residues. Germline CDR1 and CDR2: LNHDA and SQIVND (reference sequence). CDR3 sequence (DNA): TGTGCCAGTAGTGTCCCGGGACAGGGTTGGGACTATGGCTACACCTTC. Translating gives CASSVPGQGWDYGYTF.

The V and J genes are TRBV11-1 and TRBJ1-4; D is unresolved. This CDR3 has 14 residues. V was trimmed by 5 bases and J by 5 bases, leaving 12 bases between them. Germline CDR1 SGHAT, CDR2 FQDESV (reference sequence). Here the CDR3 DNA reads TGTGCCAGCAGCCACCCGGGAATAAATGAAAAACTGTTTTTT. Protein product: CASSHPGINEKLFF.

This chain connects TRBV11-2 to TRBJ1-2; the match to TRBD1 covers 9 bases. The V gene's germline CDR1 is SGHAT and CDR2 FQNNGV. This CDR3 region has 17 residues. Trimming cost V 2 bases and J 4 bases; bases outside gene matches: 11. CDR3 in DNA: TGTGCCAGCAGCTTACACTCGATAACAGGGGGCGGCTATGGCTACACCTTC. Its translation is CASSLHSITGGGYGYTF.

V gene TRBV6-1 combines with J gene TRBJ1-1, with unresolved D. The length of the CDR3 is 12 residues. The germline CDR1 and CDR2 sequences are MNHNS and SASEGT. Trimming cost V 7 bases and J 0 bases, with 6 bases left between them. CDR3 DNA sequence: TGTGCCAGCACTTTAGTGAACACTGAAGCTTTCTTT. It specifies CASTLVNTEAFF.